This T cell receptor beta chain was identified in a study of sequential checkpoint blockade in melanoma (dated by TCRdb to between 2017 and 2020). For context, the study as a whole: Patients were assigned by 1:1 randomization to either first-line nivolumab followed by ipilimumab (arm A) or ipilimumab followed by nivolumab (arm B). Maintenance nivolumab came after each of the two trial sequences. Overall study outcomes, separate from this receptor: Larger, independent patient cohorts are needed to validate the response-prediction model that combines TCR metrics and mutation burden.

The immunoSEQ Assay was used to immunosequence TCRbeta CDR3 regions from genomic DNA. Before high-throughput sequencing, genomic DNA was amplified using bias-controlled multiplex PCR. On the authors' methods: To quantify the absolute abundance of each unique TCRbeta CDR3 region, the sequences were collapsed and filtered. Clonality, defined as 1 minus Pielou's evenness, was calculated using only productive rearrangements. A previously published method was used to identify clones with significantly greater frequencies in on-treatment samples than in baseline samples. This immuneACCESS table, as held by TCRdb, lists in-frame sequences with V and J called but not all clones. Of the missing ones, under half trace to an unresolved V gene in checked studies; the others have no known cause. V and J calls and clone size are those listed in that table; D and trimming were worked out from the DNA. Present in this sample are around 20,000 clones, around 72% of which were seen just once. The ten biggest clones cover 35% to 45% of the sample.

With respect to this clone: It lacks a known antigen. Qualities for individual bases were not recorded, and no much larger clone is one base off.

The sample's treatment or condition label is to be understood as: randomized to nivolumab then ipilimumab (arm A) or the reverse (arm B). Prior DNA-damaging chemotherapy had not been received by any trial patient. A FACS Aria II flow cytometer was used to sort live CD3+CD8+ cells that were negative for CD19 and CD56 from thawed PBMCs. CheckMate 064, a randomized, open-label phase II trial of sequential checkpoint blockade, was the source of the samples, all of which came from patients with melanoma. Peripheral blood mononuclear cells were collected by leukapheresis, purified using Ficoll-Paque, and frozen in human serum containing roughly 9.4% DMSO. Right after sorting, the blood CD3+CD8+ cells were verified to be >98% pure, and DNA extraction followed. This TCR was sampled from a human donor with melanoma. The source material was CD8+ T cells sorted from blood (inferred from file names), sampled from a patient given nivolumab and ipilimumab in sequence.

CDR3 sequence: CATSRGQNSNQPQHF. In nucleotide form, the sequence is TGTGCCACCAGCAGAGGACAGAATAGCAATCAGCCCCAGCATTTT. This receptor chain uses TRBV15 and TRBJ1-5; the D segment could be TRBD1, given 5 matching bases. V is clipped by 1 base and J by 0 bases, and the sequence between their germline boundaries is 7 bases long. CDR1 and CDR2 are drawn from the germline V gene (reference sequence): LNHNV, YYDKDF. The CDR3 measures 15 amino acids from cysteine to phenylalanine. Here the CDR3 DNA is all that survives: 45 bases in frame from base 1.